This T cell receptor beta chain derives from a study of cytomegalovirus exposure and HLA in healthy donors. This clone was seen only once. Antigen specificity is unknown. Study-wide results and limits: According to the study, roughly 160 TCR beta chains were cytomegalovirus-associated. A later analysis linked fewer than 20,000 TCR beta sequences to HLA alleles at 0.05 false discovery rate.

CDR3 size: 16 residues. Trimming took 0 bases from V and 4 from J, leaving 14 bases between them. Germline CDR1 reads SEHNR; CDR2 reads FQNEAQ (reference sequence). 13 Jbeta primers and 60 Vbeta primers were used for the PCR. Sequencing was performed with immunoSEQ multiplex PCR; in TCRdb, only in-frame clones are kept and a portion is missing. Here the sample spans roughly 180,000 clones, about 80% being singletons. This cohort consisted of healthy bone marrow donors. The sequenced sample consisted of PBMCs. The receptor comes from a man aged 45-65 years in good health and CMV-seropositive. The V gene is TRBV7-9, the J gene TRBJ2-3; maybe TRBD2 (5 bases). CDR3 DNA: TGTGCCAGCAGCTTAGCTCCCTCCAGCGGCTCAGATACGCAGTATTTT. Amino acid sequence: CASSLAPSSGSDTQYF.